This T cell receptor (beta chain) originates from a study of vaccination and CD4 T cells after COVID-19 (dated by TCRdb to the early 2020s). For context, the study as a whole: Every convalescent patient had a positive nasal swab PCR test for SARS-CoV-2, with mild disease in about nine patients and severe disease in one. Six males and four females were included in the convalescent cohort, with two Hispanic individuals, seven Caucasians, two Asians and one multiracial person represented. Each participant got two doses of either the Pfizer-BioNTech BNT162b2 vaccine (n=8) or the Moderna mRNA-1273 vaccine (n=2). Post-COVID blood samples were collected from convalescent patients a median of approximately 100 days after diagnosis, with a range of about 30 to 180 days. Post-vaccine blood samples were taken a median of around 68 days after the second vaccine dose, with a range of roughly 13 to 250 days. For stimulating the cultures, overlapping spike peptide pools were used, derived from SARS-CoV-2 as well as from the common cold coronaviruses HCoV-NL63, HCoV-OC43 and HCoV-229E. Control cultures used a CEFX viral epitope pool as positive control, an HIV-1 Nef peptide pool as negative control, or no peptide. The spike-specific CD4+ TCR repertoire was compared before and after mRNA vaccination in around ten COVID-19 convalescent patients and a handful of infection-naive healthy vaccine recipients.

This clonotype was found a few times. It lacks a known antigen. The record has no base qualities; no much larger clone is one base away. The paper as a whole reports these results and caveats: Although the median number of SARS-CoV-2-reactive clonotypes went up from approximately 20 after infection to 38 after vaccination, the increase was not significant. Among convalescent patients, a median about 87% of the SARS-CoV-2-reactive clones seen after vaccination appeared only after vaccination, which suggests priming specific to the vaccine. Of the vaccine-specific clones found in convalescent patients, nearly all (304 of 307) were mono-reactive for SARS-CoV-2 spike instead of being cross-reactive with common cold coronaviruses. The study included relatively few convalescent patients and did not analyze early timepoints after natural infection.

Libraries came from PCR. DNA from cultured CD4+ T cells was subjected to TCR sequencing with the Oncomine TCR Beta short-read assay at the Johns Hopkins FTIC core. The QIAamp micro DNA kit was used to extract genomic DNA from the cultured CD4+ T cells. Oncomine TCR Beta libraries from cultured CD4+ T cells were pooled using unique dual indexes and sequenced on an Illumina iSeq 100. Per the source publication's procedure: Non-productive sequences were removed, and CDR3s that did not start with C, did not end with F or W, or were shorter than 7 amino acids were discarded. Antigen-specific clonotypes were identified using the MANAFEST web application through comparison of peptide-stimulated wells with reference and other culture wells. For a clone to be called positive, the clone needed an FDR below 0.05, an odds ratio above 5, and a productive frequency above 0.1% in at least two of three replicate wells. Cross-reactive clonotypes were defined as significantly expanded in both SARS-CoV-2 spike wells and at least one common cold coronavirus spike condition. Levenshtein distances (stringdist) and unrooted phylogenetic trees (ape) in R version 3.6.1 were used to assess CDR3 homology. TCRdb's own reprocessing of the public reads used fastp at Q25 and MiXCR and kept productive beta chains. CDR3 protein sequences are deduplicated, and each keeps its most common genes and DNA. None of the V and J calls come from the authors' own analysis; TCRdb made them. The sample table records over 9,000 distinct CDR3 sequences; approximately 60% of these occur just once. Under 15% of the sample is held by the ten biggest clonotypes.

What the treatment or condition label conveys for this sample: roughly 11-day PBMC culture with coronavirus spike peptide pools or control peptides (ViraFEST assay). The ViraFEST assay, used in the study, expanded antigen-specific T cells with peptide pools and then identified the expanded clonotypes through TCR sequencing. Positive SARS-CoV-2 PCR tests in the convalescent patients dated from March to December 2020, before Alpha, Beta and Delta variants emerged in the United States. Each well held approximately 2 million PBMCs cultured in IMDM containing about 5% human AB serum and 9 to 10 IU/ml IL-2, with 8.5 to 10 ug/ml peptide pools added. On days 3 and 7, half of the culture medium was replaced with fresh IL-2-containing medium. Once the cells had been in culture for 9 to 10 days, the EasySep CD4+ T cell isolation kit was used to isolate CD4+ T cells by negative selection. PBMCs were separated from whole blood using Ficoll-Paque Plus gradient centrifugation and then either used fresh or cryopreserved at -140C. Each culture condition was generally run in triplicate wells.

The receptor was isolated from a human donor with COVID-19. The sequencing here drew on cultured CD4+ T cells from blood, taken after SARS-CoV-2 vaccination.

DNA sequence: TGTGCCAGCAGCTTAGACCCAGCTGGCTACACCTTC. Its protein product is CASSLDPAGYTF. This sequence uses TRBV7-9 and TRBJ1-2; no D gene is confidently identified. V and J lose 1 base and 7 bases, and a span of 7 bases separates them. There are 12 amino acids in the CDR3, from cysteine to phenylalanine inclusive. Here the CDR3 DNA is all that survives: 36 bases in frame from base 1. CDR1 and CDR2 are read off the germline V gene (reference sequence) as SEHNR and FQNEAQ.